This T cell receptor beta chain was sequenced in a study of neurological immune-mediated disorders. Study-wide findings and caveats: When the repertoires were grouped phylogenetically, those of 18 of the 34 multiple sclerosis patients came together in a single cluster of related CDR3 sequences, which points to a possible repertoire-level signature.

With V trimmed by 3 bases and J by 7 bases, 11 bases remained unmatched. This CDR3 has 16 amino acids. Germline V CDR1 and CDR2: LGHNA, YNFKEQ. The cDNA was synthesized by 5'RACE incorporating 10-nucleotide random UMIs. TCRdb recomputed calls from the 5' RACE reads with MiXCR, one row per CDR3 protein. The sample has about 25,000 distinct CDR3 sequences; about 3.5% are singletons. It was from 2 million PBMCs stored at -80 C that the unsorted libraries were obtained. This clonotype was observed many times. Its specificity is not known. The genes are TRBV4-2 and TRBJ2-7; 11 bases agree with TRBD2. This TCR derives from a young woman with multiple sclerosis. The material sequenced was PBMCs. The CDR3 protein is CASSHTSGGPFGEQYF. The DNA of the CDR3 is TGTGCCAGCAGCCATACTAGCGGGGGCCCCTTTGGGGAGCAGTACTTC.